This T cell receptor (beta chain) was identified in a study of regulatory T cells in long-lasting Graves disease (dated by TCRdb to the early 2020s). In the study overall: Patients with newly diagnosed Graves' disease had been on antithyroid drugs for under 3 months. Patients with persistent Graves' disease were compared with patients with newly diagnosed Graves' disease using TCR sequencing and RNA sequencing of peripheral blood. The study was conducted in China and was registered as a clinical trial. A total of roughly 35 samples underwent TCR sequencing: around 13 from persistent and some 20 from newly diagnosed Graves' disease patients. Results the study describes overall, beyond this receptor: Only peripheral blood was studied, because thyroid tissue, the primary lesion, was inaccessible. More public clonotypes were shared among persistent patients (fewer than 3,000) than among newly diagnosed patients (966). Sequencing and analysis were limited to the TCR beta chain. Lower TCR Shannon entropy and fewer highly expanded clones were observed in persistent Graves' disease patients than in newly diagnosed patients, which suggested clonal expansion. The authors noted that the small sample size was a limitation that may lower accuracy.

The method was multiplex PCR. Sequencing was performed on an Illumina HiSeq 4000. CDR3 regions were amplified by Arm-PCR with iRepertoire HTBI primers to construct TCR beta libraries. Gel purification was performed on PCR products prior to sequencing. The authors' analysis ran thus. A total of roughly 65 TRBV and some 15 TRBJ segments were identified across samples and were used for gene usage analysis of CDR3 amino acid clonotypes. COPE and FqMerger were used to merge filtered high-quality paired reads into contigs. BLAST was used to align contigs to IMGT TRBV, TRBD and TRBJ reference genes, and CDR3 was defined according to IMGT. Any clonotype with a frequency above 0.1% was counted as a highly expanded clone. Repertoire diversity was measured by Shannon entropy, and V-J evenness by the Gini coefficient. Clonotypes shared by more than one individual were considered public. The public reads were quality trimmed at Q25 with fastp and then assembled into clones with MiXCR by TCRdb, keeping productive beta chains. Under each unique CDR3 protein, matching rows form one entry showing the most common genes and DNA. TCRdb's processing, not the authors' own work, is the source of the V and J calls. The sample table contains 550,000 to 700,000 distinct CDR3 sequences; only one count was recorded for about 16% of them. The ten largest clones take up around 12% of the sample.

According to the study, the label for this sample's time point signals: newly diagnosed GD, antithyroid drugs for less than 3 months. RNA was extracted from PBMCs in TRIzol for both TCR sequencing and RNA sequencing. Graves' disease was diagnosed according to American Thyroid Association guidelines. Patients for the study were recruited at an endocrinology department in Xi'an, China. From each patient, 7.5 to 10 milliliters of peripheral blood was collected into an EDTA anticoagulant tube. Ficoll Paque Plus density gradient separation was used to isolate PBMCs, and no further T cell sorting was done. RNA quality was checked with an Agilent 2100 Bioanalyzer and agarose gel, and concentration with a NanoDrop 2000. This clonotype was detected only a few times. Its antigen specificity is not known. No base quality values were provided; no much bigger clone lies one nucleotide off. These same data were also listed under a study on T cells in Graves' hyperthyroidism and ophthalmopathy. As noted in the second study: Stable Graves' hyperthyroidism was defined as no progression to ophthalmopathy during 18 months of follow-up. Hyperthyroidism patients were newly diagnosed, had a disease duration of under 2 months, and were aged 18 to 65 years. Any patient with an uncontrolled infection, another autoimmune disease, pregnancy or lactation was excluded. Clinical symptoms, serum thyroxine and TRAb, thyroid ultrasound, and orbital computed tomography formed the basis for the diagnoses. A first-round RT-PCR of the TCR CDR3 used the HTBI primer set with the Qiagen OneStep RT-PCR kit. Most expanded thyroid clonotypes (frequency above 0.001) were also detected in blood, a finding suggesting that blood repertoires may reflect thyroid immune responses. Ophthalmopathy was separated from stable hyperthyroidism by a 13 V-J signature model, with approximately 89% sensitivity and 81% to 83% specificity obtained in cross-validation and 80%/75% obtained in testing. In validation, progression to ophthalmopathy was predicted by the model with 55% to 71% sensitivity and approximately 78% specificity, a median of approximately 7.1 months before onset. A discovery cohort of about 95 patients, 43 with Graves' ophthalmopathy and 57 with stable Graves' hyperthyroidism, was used to find distinguishing TCR V-J signatures. Whether ophthalmopathy could be predicted prospectively was tested in an independent validation cohort made up of some 20 hyperthyroidism patients plus 17 patients who later progressed to ophthalmopathy. The 100 discovery patients were divided at random into training and test sets in a 7:3 ratio. In addition, the study compared T-cell repertoires in thyroid tissue and in blood from roughly 6 Graves' hyperthyroidism patients. After blood sampling, hyperthyroidism patients were treated with methimazole at a starting dose of 30 mg daily, and ophthalmopathy patients were treated with high-dose intravenous methylprednisolone. Libraries were constructed in a second round of multiplex PCR, after which size selection and purification were performed. The libraries were sequenced on an Illumina HiSeq2000 using paired-end 100 bp reads. SOAPnuke was used to process the raw data, removing reads that contained adapters or uncalled bases, had a mean Phred below 15, or lacked an exact match to the constant primer or identifier. COPE v1.2.5 was used to merge high-quality paired reads, and clonotypes were defined as unique nucleotide sequences. Clonotypes were aligned to IMGT TRBV, TRBD and TRBJ reference segments using MiTCR v1.1. Analysis was restricted to V-J combinations with a frequency above 0.0001, which covered 98% to 99.2% of repertoires. The TCS score was defined as the ratio of F50 (clonal expansion) to E x V (chaos), calculated using BLOSUM62-based TCRdist between CDR3 peptides within each V-J. Welch's t-statistics and random forest reduced roughly 530 V-J features to under 15, which were used in a naive Bayes classifier (R e1071). No statistical method was used to set the sample size in advance, and investigators knew the group allocation. The paper describes TCR Vbeta CDR3 sequencing of 135 peripheral blood samples, made up of roughly 45 ophthalmopathy patients, some 76 hyperthyroidism patients and some 17 progressor patients.

This clonotype originated in a man younger than 35 with Graves disease. Donor details come from another sample of the same person, matched by shared clones. The specimen comprised peripheral blood mononuclear cells (PBMCs), sampled at new diagnosis, from a patient treated with antithyroid drugs.

DNA sequence: TGCAGTGCTAGAGATCTCGGGGGTATCGAGCAGTACTTC. Its product reads: CSARDLGGIEQYF. Rearrangement joined TRBV20-1 to TRBJ2-7; a tentative D call is TRBD2 (6 bases match). From the cysteine through the phenylalanine, the CDR3 covers 13 amino acids. The kept DNA is CDR3 alone, 39 bases in frame from the first base. CDR1 and CDR2 were assigned from the germline V gene (reference sequence) as DFQATT and SNEGSKA. A distance of 12 bases separates the germline ends of V and J, which lose 0 bases and 6 bases respectively.